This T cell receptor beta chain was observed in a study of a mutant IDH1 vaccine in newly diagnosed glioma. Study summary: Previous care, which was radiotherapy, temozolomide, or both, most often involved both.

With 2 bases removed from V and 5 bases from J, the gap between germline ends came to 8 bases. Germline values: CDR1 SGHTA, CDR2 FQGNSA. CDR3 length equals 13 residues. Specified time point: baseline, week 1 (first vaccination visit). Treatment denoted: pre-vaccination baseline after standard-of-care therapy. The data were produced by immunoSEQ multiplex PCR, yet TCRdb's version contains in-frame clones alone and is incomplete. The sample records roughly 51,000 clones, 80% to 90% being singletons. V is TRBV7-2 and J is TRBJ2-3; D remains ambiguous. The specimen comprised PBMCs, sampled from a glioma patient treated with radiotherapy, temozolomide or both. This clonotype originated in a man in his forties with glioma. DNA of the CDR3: TGTGCCAGCAGCTTACCTAGGATAGATACGCAGTATTTT. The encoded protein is CASSLPRIDTQYF.